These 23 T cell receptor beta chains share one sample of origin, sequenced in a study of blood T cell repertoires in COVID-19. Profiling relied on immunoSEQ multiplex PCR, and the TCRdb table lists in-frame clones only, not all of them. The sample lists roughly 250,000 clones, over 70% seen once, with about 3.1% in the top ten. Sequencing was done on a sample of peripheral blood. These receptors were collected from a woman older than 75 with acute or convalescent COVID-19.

The CDR3 DNA is TGTGCCAGCAGCAAAAGGCCACGGGACAGCGAGACCCAGTACTTC. This gives the protein CASSKRPRDSETQYF. The rearrangement joins TRBV21-1 to TRBJ2-5; the D segment call TRBD1 is taken from the table without a DNA check. TRBV21-1 is described as a pseudogene. The CDR3 runs to 15 residues.

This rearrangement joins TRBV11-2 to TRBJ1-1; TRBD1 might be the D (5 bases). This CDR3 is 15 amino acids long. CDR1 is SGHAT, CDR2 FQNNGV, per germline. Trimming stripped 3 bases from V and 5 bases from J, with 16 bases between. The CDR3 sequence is CASSFSLRDVTEAFF. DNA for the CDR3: TGTGCCAGCAGCTTCTCACTCAGGGATGTAACTGAAGCTTTCTTT.

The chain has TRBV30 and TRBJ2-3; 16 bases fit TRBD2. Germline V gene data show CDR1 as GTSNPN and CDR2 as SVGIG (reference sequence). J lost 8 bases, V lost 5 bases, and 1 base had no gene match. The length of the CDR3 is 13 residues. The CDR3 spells CAWGTSGRGTQYF. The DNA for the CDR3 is TGTGCCTGGGGGACTAGCGGGAGGGGTACGCAGTATTTT.

The CDR3: CASSEYWDRGYGYTF. The CDR3 DNA sequence: TGTGCCAGCAGTGAATACTGGGACAGGGGCTATGGCTACACCTTC. V usage is TRBV25-1 and J usage is TRBJ1-2; 10 nucleotides match TRBD1. Germline V CDR1 and CDR2: MGHDK, SYGVNS. The CDR3 has 15 amino acids. V shed 0 bases and J 4 bases; nucleotides not matched to a gene: 2.

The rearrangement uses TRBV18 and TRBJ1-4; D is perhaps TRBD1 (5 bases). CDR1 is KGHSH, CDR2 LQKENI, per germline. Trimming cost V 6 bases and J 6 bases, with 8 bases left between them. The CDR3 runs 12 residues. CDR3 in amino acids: CASSGGDEKLFF. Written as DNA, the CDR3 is TGTGCCAGCTCCGGAGGGGATGAAAAACTGTTTTTT.

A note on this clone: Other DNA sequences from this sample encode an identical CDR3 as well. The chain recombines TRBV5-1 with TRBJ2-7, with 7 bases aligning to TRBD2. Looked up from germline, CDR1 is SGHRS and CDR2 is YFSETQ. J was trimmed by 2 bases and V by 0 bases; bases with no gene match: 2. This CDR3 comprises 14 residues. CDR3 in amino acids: CASSLGAGTYEQYF. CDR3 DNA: TGCGCCAGCAGCTTGGGAGCGGGAACCTACGAGCAGTACTTC.

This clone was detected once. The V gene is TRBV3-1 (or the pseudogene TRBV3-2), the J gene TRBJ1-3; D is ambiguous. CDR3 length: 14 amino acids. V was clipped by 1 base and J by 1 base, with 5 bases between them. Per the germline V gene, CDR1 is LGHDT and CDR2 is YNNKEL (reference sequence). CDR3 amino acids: CASSQVRSGNTIYF. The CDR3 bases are TGTGCCAGCAGCCAAGTGCGATCTGGAAACACCATATATTTT.

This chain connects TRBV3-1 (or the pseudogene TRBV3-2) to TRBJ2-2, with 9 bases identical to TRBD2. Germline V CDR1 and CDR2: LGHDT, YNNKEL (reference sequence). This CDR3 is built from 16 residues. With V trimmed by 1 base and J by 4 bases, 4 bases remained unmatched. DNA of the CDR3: TGTGCCAGCAGCCAAGGGCTAGCGGGGTCCACCGGGGAGCTGTTTTTT. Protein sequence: CASSQGLAGSTGELFF.

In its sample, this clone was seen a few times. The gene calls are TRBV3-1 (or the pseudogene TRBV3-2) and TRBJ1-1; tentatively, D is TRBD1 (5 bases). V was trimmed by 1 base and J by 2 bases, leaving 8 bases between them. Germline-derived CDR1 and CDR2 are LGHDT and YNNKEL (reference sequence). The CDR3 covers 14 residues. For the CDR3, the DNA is TGTGCCAGCAGCCAAGCCCAGGGAAACACTGAAGCTTTCTTT. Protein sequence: CASSQAQGNTEAFF.

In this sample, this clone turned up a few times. The chain's CDR3 is CASSIWSYPGEQFF. CDR3 nucleotides: TGTGCCAGCAGTATCTGGTCTTACCCGGGGGAGCAGTTCTTC. The chain combines TRBV28 with TRBJ2-1, with D tentatively TRBD2 (5 bases). Germline V gene data show CDR1 as MDHEN and CDR2 as SYDVKM. This CDR3 region has 14 residues. V was trimmed by 5 bases and J by 10 bases, leaving 18 bases between them.

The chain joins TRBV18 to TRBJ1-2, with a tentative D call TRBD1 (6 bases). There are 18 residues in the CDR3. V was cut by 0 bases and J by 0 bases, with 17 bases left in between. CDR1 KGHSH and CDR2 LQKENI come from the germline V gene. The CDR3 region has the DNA TGTGCCAGCTCACCACCTACAGGGTTAGCAGCTGCTAACTATGGCTACACCTTC. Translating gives CASSPPTGLAAANYGYTF.

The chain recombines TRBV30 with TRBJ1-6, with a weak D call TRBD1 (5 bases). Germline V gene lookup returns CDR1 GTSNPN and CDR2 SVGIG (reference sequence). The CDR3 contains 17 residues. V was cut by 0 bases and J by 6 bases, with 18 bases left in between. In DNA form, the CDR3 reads TGTGCCTGGAGTGTCCCCGGGGGGAGGTGGAGTAATTCACCCCTCCACTTT. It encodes CAWSVPGGRWSNSPLHF. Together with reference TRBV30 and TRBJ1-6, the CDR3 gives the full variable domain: SQTIHQWPATLVQPVGSPLSLECTVEGTSNPNLYWYRQAAGRGLQLLFYSVGIGQISSEVPQNLSASRPQDRQFILSSKKLLLSDSGFYLCAWSVPGGRWSNSPLHFGNGTRLTVT.

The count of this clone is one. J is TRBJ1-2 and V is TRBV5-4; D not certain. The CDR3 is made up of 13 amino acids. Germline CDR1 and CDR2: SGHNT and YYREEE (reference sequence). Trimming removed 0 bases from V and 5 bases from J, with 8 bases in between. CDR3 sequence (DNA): TGTGCCAGCAGCTTGGATTCCGAGTATGGCTACACCTTC. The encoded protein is CASSLDSEYGYTF.

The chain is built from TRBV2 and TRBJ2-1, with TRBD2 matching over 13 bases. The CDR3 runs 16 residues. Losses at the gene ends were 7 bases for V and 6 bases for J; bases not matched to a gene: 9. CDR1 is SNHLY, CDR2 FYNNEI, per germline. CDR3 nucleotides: TGTGCCAGCACCCACGCCGGACTAGCGGGAGTCAATGAGCAGTTCTTC. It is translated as CASTHAGLAGVNEQFF.

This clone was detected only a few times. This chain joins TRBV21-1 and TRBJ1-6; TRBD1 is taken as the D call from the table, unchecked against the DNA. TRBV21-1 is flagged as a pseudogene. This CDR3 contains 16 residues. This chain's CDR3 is CASSKPERGLKSPLHF. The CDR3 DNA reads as TGTGCCAGCAGCAAACCGGAGAGGGGGCTTAAGTCACCCCTCCACTTT.

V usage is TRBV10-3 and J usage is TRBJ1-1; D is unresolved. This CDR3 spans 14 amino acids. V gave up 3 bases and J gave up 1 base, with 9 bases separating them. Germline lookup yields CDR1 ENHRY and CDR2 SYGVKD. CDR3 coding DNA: TGTGCCATCAGTGAAACTTACCAGAACACTGAAGCTTTCTTT. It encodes CAISETYQNTEAFF.

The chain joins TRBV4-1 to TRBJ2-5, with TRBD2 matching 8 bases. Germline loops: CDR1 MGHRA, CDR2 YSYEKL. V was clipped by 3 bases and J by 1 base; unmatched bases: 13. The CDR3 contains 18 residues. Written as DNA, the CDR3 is TGCGCCAGCAGCCAGTCTCGGGGCGGGGGGCGCCCCCAAGAGACCCAGTACTTC. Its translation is CASSQSRGGGRPQETQYF.

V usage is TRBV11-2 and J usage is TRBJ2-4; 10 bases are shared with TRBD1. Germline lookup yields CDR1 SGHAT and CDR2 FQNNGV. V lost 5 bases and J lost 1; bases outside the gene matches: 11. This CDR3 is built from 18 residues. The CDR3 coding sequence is TGTGCCAGCAGCCCCCGGGGCGGGACAGGGGCTGCCAAAAACATTCAGTACTTC. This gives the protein CASSPRGGTGAAKNIQYF.

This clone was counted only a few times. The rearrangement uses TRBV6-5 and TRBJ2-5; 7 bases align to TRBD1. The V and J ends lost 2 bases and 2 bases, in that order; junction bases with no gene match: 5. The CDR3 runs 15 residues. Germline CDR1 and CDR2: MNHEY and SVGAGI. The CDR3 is CASSYPGQLQETQYF. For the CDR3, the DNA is TGTGCCAGCAGTTACCCGGGACAGCTACAAGAGACCCAGTACTTC.

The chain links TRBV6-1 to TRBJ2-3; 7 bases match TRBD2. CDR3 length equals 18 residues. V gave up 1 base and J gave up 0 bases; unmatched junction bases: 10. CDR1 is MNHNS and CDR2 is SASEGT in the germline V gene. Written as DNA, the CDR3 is TGTGCCAGCAGTGAAGGGTGGGGAGCGGGAAAAAGCACAGATACGCAGTATTTT. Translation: CASSEGWGAGKSTDTQYF.

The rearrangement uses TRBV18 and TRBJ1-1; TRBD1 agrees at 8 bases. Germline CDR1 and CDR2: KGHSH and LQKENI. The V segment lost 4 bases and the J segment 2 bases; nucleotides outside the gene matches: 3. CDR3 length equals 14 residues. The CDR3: CASSLTGENTEAFF. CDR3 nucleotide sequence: TGTGCCAGCTCACTGACAGGGGAAAACACTGAAGCTTTCTTT.

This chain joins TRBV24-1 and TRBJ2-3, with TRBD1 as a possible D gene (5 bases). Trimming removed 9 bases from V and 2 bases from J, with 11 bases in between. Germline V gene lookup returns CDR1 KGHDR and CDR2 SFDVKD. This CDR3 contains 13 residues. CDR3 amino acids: CATQGQATDTQYF. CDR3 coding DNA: TGTGCCACCCAGGGCCAGGCCACAGATACGCAGTATTTT.

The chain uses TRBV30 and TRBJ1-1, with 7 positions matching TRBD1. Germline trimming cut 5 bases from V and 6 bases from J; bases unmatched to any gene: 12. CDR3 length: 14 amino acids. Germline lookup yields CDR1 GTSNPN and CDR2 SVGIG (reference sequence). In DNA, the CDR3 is TGTGCCTGGTGGCGACAGGGCGGAAGGGCTGAAGCTTTCTTT. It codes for CAWWRQGGRAEAFF.